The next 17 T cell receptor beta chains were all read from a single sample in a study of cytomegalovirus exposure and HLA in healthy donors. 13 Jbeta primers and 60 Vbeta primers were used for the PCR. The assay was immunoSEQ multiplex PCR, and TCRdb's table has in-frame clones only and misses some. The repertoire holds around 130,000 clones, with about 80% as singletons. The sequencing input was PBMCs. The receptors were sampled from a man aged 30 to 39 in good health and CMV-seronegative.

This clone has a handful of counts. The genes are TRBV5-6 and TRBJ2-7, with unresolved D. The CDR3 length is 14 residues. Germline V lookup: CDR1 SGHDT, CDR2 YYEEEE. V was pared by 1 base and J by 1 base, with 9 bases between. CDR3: CASSLNWLSYEQYF. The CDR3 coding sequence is TGTGCCAGCAGCTTGAATTGGCTGTCCTACGAGCAGTACTTC.

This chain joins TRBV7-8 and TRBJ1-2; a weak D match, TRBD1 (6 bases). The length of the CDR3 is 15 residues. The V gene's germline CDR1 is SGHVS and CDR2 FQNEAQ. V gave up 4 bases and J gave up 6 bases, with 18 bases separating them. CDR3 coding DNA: TGTGCCAGCAGCTCCCACCCAGGGGACGAGGATGGCTACACCTTC. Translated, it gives CASSSHPGDEDGYTF.

CDR3 loop: CASSPGLAVSYEQYF. The CDR3 DNA sequence: TGTGCCAGCAGCCCGGGACTAGCGGTATCCTACGAGCAGTACTTC. V usage is TRBV5-6 and J usage is TRBJ2-7; 11 nucleotides line up with TRBD2. Trimming at V came to 4 bases and at J to 1 base, leaving 4 bases not matched to a gene. Germline values: CDR1 SGHDT, CDR2 YYEEEE. The CDR3 covers 15 residues.

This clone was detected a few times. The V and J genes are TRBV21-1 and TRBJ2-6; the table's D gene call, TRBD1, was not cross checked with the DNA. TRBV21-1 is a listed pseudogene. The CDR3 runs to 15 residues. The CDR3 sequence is CASSNRGCGANVLTF. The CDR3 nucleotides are TGTGCCAGCAGCAACAGGGGCTGTGGGGCCAACGTCCTGACTTTC.

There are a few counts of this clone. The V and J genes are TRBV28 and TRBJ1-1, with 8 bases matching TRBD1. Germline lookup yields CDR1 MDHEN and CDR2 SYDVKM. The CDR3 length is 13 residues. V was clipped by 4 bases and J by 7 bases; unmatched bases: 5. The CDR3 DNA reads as TGTGCCAGCAGTTCTGGACAGGGTGTTGAAGCTTTCTTT. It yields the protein CASSSGQGVEAFF.

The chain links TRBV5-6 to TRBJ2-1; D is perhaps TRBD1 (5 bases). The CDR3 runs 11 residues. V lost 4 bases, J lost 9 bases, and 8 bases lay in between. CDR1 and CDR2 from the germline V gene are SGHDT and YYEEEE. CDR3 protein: CASSVGAEQFF. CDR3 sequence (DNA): TGTGCCAGCAGCGTAGGGGCTGAGCAGTTCTTC.

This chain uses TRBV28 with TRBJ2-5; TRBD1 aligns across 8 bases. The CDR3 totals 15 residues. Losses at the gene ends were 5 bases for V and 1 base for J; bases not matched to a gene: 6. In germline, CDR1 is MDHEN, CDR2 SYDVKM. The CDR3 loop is CASSPTGGFQETQYF. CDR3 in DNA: TGTGCCAGCAGTCCCACAGGGGGGTTCCAAGAGACCCAGTACTTC.

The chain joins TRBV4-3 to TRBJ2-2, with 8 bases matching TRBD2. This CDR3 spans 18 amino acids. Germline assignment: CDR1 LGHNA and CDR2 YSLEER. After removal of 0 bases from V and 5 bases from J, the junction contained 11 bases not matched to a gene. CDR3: CASSQDPAGVPLTGELFF. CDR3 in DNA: TGCGCCAGCAGCCAAGATCCAGCGGGGGTACCACTTACCGGGGAGCTGTTTTTT.

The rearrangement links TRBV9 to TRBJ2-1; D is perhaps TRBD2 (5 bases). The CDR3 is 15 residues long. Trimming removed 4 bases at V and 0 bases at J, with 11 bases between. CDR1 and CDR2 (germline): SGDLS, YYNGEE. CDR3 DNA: TGTGCCAGCAGCAAGCAAGCGGACTCCTACAATGAGCAGTTCTTC. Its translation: CASSKQADSYNEQFF. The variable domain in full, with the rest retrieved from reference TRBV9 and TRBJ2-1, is DSGVTQTPKHLITATGQRVTLRCSPRSGDLSVYWYQQSLDQGLQFLIQYYNGEERAKGNILERFSAQQFPDLHSELNLSSLELGDSALYFCASSKQADSYNEQFFGPGTRLTVL.

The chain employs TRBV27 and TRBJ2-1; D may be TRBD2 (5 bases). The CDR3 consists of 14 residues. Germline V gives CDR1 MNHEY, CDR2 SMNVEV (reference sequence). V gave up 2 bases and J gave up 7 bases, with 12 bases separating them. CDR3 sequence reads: CASSLRVAQNEQFF. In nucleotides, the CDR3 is TGTGCCAGCAGTTTACGAGTAGCGCAAAATGAGCAGTTCTTC.

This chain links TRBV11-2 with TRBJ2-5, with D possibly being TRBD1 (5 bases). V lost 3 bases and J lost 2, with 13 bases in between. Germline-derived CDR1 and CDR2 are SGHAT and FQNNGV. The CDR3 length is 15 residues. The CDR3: CASSFQDIRQETQYF. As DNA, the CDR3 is TGTGCCAGCAGCTTTCAGGACATACGACAAGAGACCCAGTACTTC.

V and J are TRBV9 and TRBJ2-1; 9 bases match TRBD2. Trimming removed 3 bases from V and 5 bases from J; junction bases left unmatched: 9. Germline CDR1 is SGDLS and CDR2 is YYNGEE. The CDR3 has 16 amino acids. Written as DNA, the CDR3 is TGTGCCAGCAGCGCCTTCGGCGGGAGGGCCCACAATGAGCAGTTCTTC. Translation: CASSAFGGRAHNEQFF.

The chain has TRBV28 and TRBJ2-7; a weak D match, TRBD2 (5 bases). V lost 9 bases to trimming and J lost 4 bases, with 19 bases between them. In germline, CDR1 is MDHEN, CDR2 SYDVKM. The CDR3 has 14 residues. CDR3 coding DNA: TGTGCCAGTTCCCCACTAGGAACACCGTACGAGCAGTACTTC. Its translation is CASSPLGTPYEQYF.

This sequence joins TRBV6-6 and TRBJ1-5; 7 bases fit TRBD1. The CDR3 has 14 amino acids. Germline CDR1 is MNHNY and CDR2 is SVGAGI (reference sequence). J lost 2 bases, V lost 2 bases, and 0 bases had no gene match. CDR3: CASSYQGGNQPQHF. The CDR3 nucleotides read TGTGCCAGCAGTTACCAGGGGGGCAATCAGCCCCAGCATTTT.

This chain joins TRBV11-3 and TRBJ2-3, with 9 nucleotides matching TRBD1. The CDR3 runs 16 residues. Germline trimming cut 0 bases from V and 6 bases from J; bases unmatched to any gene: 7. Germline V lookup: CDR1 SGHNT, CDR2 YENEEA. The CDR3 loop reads CASSLDRWTGADTQYF. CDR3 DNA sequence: TGTGCCAGCAGCTTAGATCGGTGGACAGGGGCTGATACGCAGTATTTT.

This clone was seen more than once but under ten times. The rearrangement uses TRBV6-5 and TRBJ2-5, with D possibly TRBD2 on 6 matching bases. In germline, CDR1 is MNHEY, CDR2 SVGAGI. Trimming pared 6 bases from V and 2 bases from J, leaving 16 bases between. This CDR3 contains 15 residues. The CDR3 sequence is CASSSGTGLQETQYF. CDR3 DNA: TGTGCCAGCAGCTCTGGGACTGGGCTACAAGAGACCCAGTACTTC.

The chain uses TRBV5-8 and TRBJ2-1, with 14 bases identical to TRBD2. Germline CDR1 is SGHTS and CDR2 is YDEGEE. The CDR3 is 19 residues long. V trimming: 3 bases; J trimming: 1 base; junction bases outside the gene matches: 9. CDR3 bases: TGTGCCAGCAGCTACCGGACTAGCGGGAGGTTTTTGTCCTACAATGAGCAGTTCTTC. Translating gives CASSYRTSGRFLSYNEQFF.